Reported below is one TCR beta chain. The antigen remains undetermined. One end of the junction varies from germline; a read error may be responsible. CDR1 is SGHAT, CDR2 FQNNGV, per germline. The CDR3 loop spans 13 amino acids. The data stem from a study of early T cells in non-severe SARS-CoV-2 infection. Across the study: Sequencing was performed on bulk RNA from unsorted whole blood, leaving chains unpaired. Whole-study findings and limits: Reliance on VDJdb matching favored anti-spike CD8 responses; private and CD4 specificities were missed.

cDNA molecules, individually, were tagged with unique molecular identifiers. Each CDR3 protein is one row after TCRdb ran MiXCR on the 5' RACE reads. The repertoire consists of roughly 93,000 distinct CDR3 sequences, with approximately 9.9% occurring once and the leading ten covering roughly 5%. V gene TRBV11-2 combines with J gene TRBJ2-2; unclear D gene. The sample comprised whole blood. The receptor was derived from an adult who was a healthcare worker with PCR-confirmed SARS-CoV-2 infection or an uninfected control (not recorded which). The CDR3 protein is CTSSLGNTGELFF. CDR3 coding DNA: TGTACCAGCAGCTTGGGGAACACCGGGGAGCTGTTTTTT.